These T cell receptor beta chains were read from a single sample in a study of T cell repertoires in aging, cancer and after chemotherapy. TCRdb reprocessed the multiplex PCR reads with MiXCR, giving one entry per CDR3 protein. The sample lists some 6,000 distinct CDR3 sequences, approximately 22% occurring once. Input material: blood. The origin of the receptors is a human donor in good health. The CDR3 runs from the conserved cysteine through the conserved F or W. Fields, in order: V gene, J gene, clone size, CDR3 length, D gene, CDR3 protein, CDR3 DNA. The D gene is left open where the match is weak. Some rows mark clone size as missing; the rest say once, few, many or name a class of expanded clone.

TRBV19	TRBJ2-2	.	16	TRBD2	CASSIEAGANTGELFF	TGTGCCAGTAGTATAGAGGCGGGAGCGAACACCGGGGAGCTGTTTTTT
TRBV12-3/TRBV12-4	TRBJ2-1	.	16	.	CASSDRTPSSYNEQFF	TGTGCCAGCAGCGACAGGACCCCGAGCTCCTACAATGAGCAGTTCTTC
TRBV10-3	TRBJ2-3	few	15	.	CAISESRGSTDTQYF	TGTGCCATCAGTGAGTCGAGAGGGAGCACAGATACGCAGTATTTT
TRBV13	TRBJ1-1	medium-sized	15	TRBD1	CASSLRITGGTEAFF	TGTGCCAGCAGCTTAAGGATTACAGGGGGCACTGAAGCTTTCTTT
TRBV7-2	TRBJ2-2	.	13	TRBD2	CASRGLRTGELFF	TGTGCCAGCAGGGGACTACGAACCGGGGAGCTGTTTTTT
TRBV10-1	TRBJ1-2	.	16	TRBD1	CASSERGTGAGYGYTF	TGCGCCAGCAGTGAGCGGGGGACAGGGGCGGGCTATGGCTACACCTTC
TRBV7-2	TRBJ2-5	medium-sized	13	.	CASSRGVAETQYF	TGTGCCAGCAGCCGCGGGGTGGCGGAGACCCAGTACTTC
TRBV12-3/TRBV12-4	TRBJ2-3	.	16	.	CATSDSDPLSTDTQYF	TGTGCCACCAGTGATTCAGATCCGTTAAGCACAGATACGCAGTATTTT
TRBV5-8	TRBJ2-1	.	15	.	CASSLGQGGFNEQFF	TGTGCCAGCAGCTTAGGGCAGGGAGGTTTCAATGAGCAGTTCTTC
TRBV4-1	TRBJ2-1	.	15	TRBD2	CASSFSGGYYNEQFF	TGCGCCAGCAGCTTCAGCGGGGGGTACTACAATGAGCAGTTCTTC
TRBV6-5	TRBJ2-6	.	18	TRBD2	CASSLDGGGARGANVLTF	TGTGCCAGCAGTCTTGACGGGGGGGGGGCGAGAGGGGCCAACGTCCTGACTTTC
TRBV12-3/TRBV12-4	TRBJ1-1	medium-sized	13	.	CASSKTARGKSFF	TGTGCCAGCAGTAAGACAGCCAGGGGAAAATCATTCTTT
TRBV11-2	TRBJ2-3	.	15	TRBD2	CASSLWTRRIDTQYF	TGTGCCAGCAGCTTATGGACTAGGCGTATTGATACGCAGTATTTT
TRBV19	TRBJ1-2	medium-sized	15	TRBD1	CASRTPGQRNYGYTF	TGTGCCAGTAGGACACCGGGACAGAGAAACTATGGCTACACCTTC
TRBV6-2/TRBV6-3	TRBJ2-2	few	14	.	CASTGPLNTGELFF	TGTGCCAGCACAGGACCCTTGAACACCGGGGAGCTGTTTTTT
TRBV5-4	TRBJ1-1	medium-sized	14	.	CASSLFGANTEAFF	TGTGCCAGCAGCTTGTTCGGGGCGAACACTGAAGCTTTCTTT
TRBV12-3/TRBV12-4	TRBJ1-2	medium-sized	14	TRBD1	CASSSGQGGNGYTF	TGTGCCAGCAGTTCGGGGCAGGGGGGAAATGGCTACACCTTC
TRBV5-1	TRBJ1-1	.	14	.	CASSPKGEITEAFF	TGCGCCAGCAGCCCTAAAGGGGAAATCACTGAAGCTTTCTTT
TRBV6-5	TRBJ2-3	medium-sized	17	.	CASSYSTWTAPTDTQYF	TGTGCCAGCAGTTACTCGACCTGGACAGCGCCCACAGATACGCAGTATTTT
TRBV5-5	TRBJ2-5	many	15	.	CASSLGTWVEGTQYF	TGTGCCAGCAGCTTGGGAACGTGGGTCGAAGGGACCCAGTACTTC
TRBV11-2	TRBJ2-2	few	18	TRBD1	CASSLDGPGQGLTGELFF	TGTGCCAGCAGCTTAGATGGACCGGGACAGGGGCTCACCGGGGAGCTGTTTTTT
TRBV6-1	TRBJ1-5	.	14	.	CASTKERGNQPQHF	TGTGCCAGCACAAAGGAAAGAGGCAATCAGCCCCAGCATTTT
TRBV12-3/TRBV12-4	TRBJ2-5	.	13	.	CASSPPEGETQYF	TGTGCCAGCAGTCCCCCGGAGGGAGAGACCCAGTACTTC
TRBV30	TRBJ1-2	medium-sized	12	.	CAWSPGNYGYTF	TGTGCCTGGAGCCCAGGGAACTATGGCTACACCTTC
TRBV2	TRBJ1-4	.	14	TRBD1	CASRPDRDHEKLFF	TGTGCCAGCAGACCCGACAGGGACCATGAAAAACTGTTTTTT
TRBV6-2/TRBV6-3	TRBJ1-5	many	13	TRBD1	CASRSTGNQPQHF	TGTGCCAGCCGCTCGACAGGGAATCAGCCCCAGCATTTT
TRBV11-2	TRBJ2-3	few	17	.	CASSLGAIPGPGDTQYF	TGTGCCAGCAGCTTAGGGGCCATCCCAGGCCCTGGGGATACGCAGTATTTT
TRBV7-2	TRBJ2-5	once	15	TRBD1	CASLRGTGAHETQYF	TGTGCCAGCTTAAGGGGGACAGGGGCACACGAGACCCAGTACTTC
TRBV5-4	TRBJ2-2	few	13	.	CASSLGLSGELFF	TGTGCCAGCAGCTTGGGGCTATCCGGGGAGCTGTTTTTT
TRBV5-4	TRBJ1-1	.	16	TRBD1	CASSLAGGQGDTEAFF	TGTGCCAGCAGCTTGGCGGGGGGACAGGGGGATACTGAAGCTTTCTTT
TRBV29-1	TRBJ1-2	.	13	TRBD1	CSVGQGRNYGYTF	TGCAGCGTGGGACAGGGAAGGAACTATGGCTACACCTTC
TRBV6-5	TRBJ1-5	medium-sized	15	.	CASSYRGDSNQPQHF	TGTGCCAGCAGTTACCGAGGGGATAGCAATCAGCCCCAGCATTTT
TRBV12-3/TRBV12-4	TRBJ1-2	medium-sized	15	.	CASSYRSTEDYGYTF	TGTGCCAGCAGTTACAGATCGACAGAGGACTATGGCTACACCTTC
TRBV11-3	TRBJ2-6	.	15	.	CASSPGSSGANVLTF	TGTGCCAGCAGCCCCGGCTCCTCCGGGGCCAACGTCCTGACTTTC
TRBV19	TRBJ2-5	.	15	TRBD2	CASTPEAGVRETQYF	TGTGCCAGTACCCCGGAAGCGGGAGTGAGAGAGACCCAGTACTTC
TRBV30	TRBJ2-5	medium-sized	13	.	CAWRWQGQETQYF	TGTGCCTGGAGGTGGCAGGGGCAAGAGACCCAGTACTTC
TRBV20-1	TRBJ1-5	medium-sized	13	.	CSATSGVRQPQHF	TGCAGTGCCACCTCAGGGGTGCGACAGCCCCAGCATTTT
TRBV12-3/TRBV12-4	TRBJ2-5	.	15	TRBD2	CASSPGATGGETQYF	TGTGCCAGCAGCCCCGGAGCGACGGGAGGGGAGACCCAGTACTTC
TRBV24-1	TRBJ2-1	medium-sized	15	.	CATSDWRDSGNEQFF	TGTGCCACCAGTGATTGGAGGGACAGTGGCAATGAGCAGTTCTTC
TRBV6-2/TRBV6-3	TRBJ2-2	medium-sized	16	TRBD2	CASTRTSGAVTGELFF	TGTGCCAGCACCCGGACTAGCGGGGCGGTCACCGGGGAGCTGTTTTTT
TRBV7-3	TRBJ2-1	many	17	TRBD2	CASSLGSGAGGPNEQFF	TGTGCCAGCAGCCTCGGGTCTGGAGCGGGAGGGCCCAATGAGCAGTTCTTC
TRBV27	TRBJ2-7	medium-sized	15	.	CASSDYRTGPYEQYF	TGTGCCAGCAGTGATTATCGTACAGGACCCTACGAGCAGTACTTC
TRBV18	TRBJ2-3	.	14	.	CASSPGPRTDTQYF	TGTGCCAGCTCACCGGGACCACGCACAGATACGCAGTATTTT
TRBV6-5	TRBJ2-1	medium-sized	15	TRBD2	CASSLRTSGSGEQFF	TGTGCCAGCAGTTTAAGGACTAGCGGGAGCGGTGAGCAGTTCTTC